The 15 T cell receptor beta chains reported below all come from one sample, sequenced in a study of T cell responses to AZD1222 COVID-19 vaccine. The assay was immunoSEQ multiplex PCR, and TCRdb's table has in-frame clones only and misses some. Of more than 140,000 clones listed, roughly 88% are singletons. The sample in question was peripheral blood, obtained on day 0 of MenACWY control vaccination. Receptors originate from an adult in good health.

The CDR3 region is CATSRGPGGENSPLHF. The CDR3 DNA reads as TGTGCCACCAGCAGAGGTCCGGGGGGTGAAAATTCACCCCTCCACTTT. This rearrangement joins TRBV15 to TRBJ1-6, with a possible D match to TRBD1 (5 bases). The V end was cut by 1 base, the J end by 7 bases, with 14 bases between. CDR1 is LNHNV and CDR2 is YYDKDF in the germline V gene (reference sequence). The CDR3 is 16 residues long.

The rearrangement joins TRBV18 to TRBJ1-2, with 8 bases aligning to TRBD1. CDR1 is KGHSH and CDR2 is LQKENI in the germline V gene. With V trimmed by 3 bases and J by 0 bases, 6 bases remained unmatched. This CDR3 has 16 residues. Here the CDR3 DNA reads TGTGCCAGCTCACCCACGGACAGGGCGACTAACTATGGCTACACCTTC. It specifies CASSPTDRATNYGYTF.

The chain combines TRBV11-3 with TRBJ1-2; 8 bases line up with TRBD1. Germline loops: CDR1 SGHNT, CDR2 YENEEA. V was clipped by 0 bases and J by 2 bases; unmatched bases: 2. This CDR3 contains 15 residues. In DNA, the CDR3 is TGTGCCAGCAGCTTAGATGGGGACAGGAACTATGGCTACACCTTC. Translated, it gives CASSLDGDRNYGYTF.

V gene TRBV6-5 combines with J gene TRBJ1-1; the match to TRBD1 covers 7 bases. After removal of 6 bases from V and 7 bases from J, the junction contained 5 bases not matched to a gene. CDR1 MNHEY and CDR2 SVGAGI come from the germline V gene. This CDR3 is built from 12 residues. The CDR3 protein is CASRRTGSEAFF. CDR3 DNA: TGTGCCAGCAGGAGGACAGGTAGTGAAGCTTTCTTT.

The rearrangement joins TRBV19 to TRBJ1-5; TRBD1 matches 11 bases. J was trimmed by 0 bases and V by 3 bases; bases with no gene match: 10. CDR1 is LNHDA and CDR2 is SQIVND in the germline V gene (reference sequence). The CDR3 is made up of 19 amino acids. In DNA, the CDR3 is TGTGCCAGTAGTATTAACAGGAGGGACAGGGGGGCTAGCAATCAGCCCCAGCATTTT. This encodes CASSINRRDRGASNQPQHF.

This clone was picked up one time. The V gene is TRBV6-1, the J gene TRBJ1-2, with 7 bases that match TRBD1. With V trimmed by 5 bases and J by 7 bases, 4 bases remained unmatched. This CDR3 has 12 amino acids. CDR1 is MNHNS and CDR2 is SASEGT in the germline V gene. CDR3 in DNA: TGTGCCAGCAGTCTCCGACAGGGTGGCTACACCTTC. Its translation is CASSLRQGGYTF.

This chain uses TRBV18 with TRBJ1-1, with no clear D. The V and J ends lost 3 bases and 0 bases respectively, with 14 bases between them. Germline values: CDR1 KGHSH, CDR2 LQKENI. This CDR3 comprises 16 residues. The CDR3 loop is CASSPNNPRLNTEAFF. The CDR3 DNA follows: TGTGCCAGCTCACCCAACAACCCGAGACTGAACACTGAAGCTTTCTTT. The full variable domain, rest sourced from reference TRBV18 and TRBJ1-1, is NAGVMQNPRHLVRRRGQEARLRCSPMKGHSHVYWYRQLPEEGLKFMVYLQKENIIDESGMPKERFSAEFPKEGPSILRIQQVVRGDSAAYFCASSPNNPRLNTEAFFGQGTRLTVV.

V usage is TRBV6-5 and J usage is TRBJ1-4, with D hard to call. V was clipped by 9 bases and J by 3 bases, with 14 bases between them. Looked up from germline, CDR1 is MNHEY and CDR2 is SVGAGI. CDR3 length equals 14 residues. The CDR3 loop is CASFGANSNEKLFF. The CDR3 DNA sequence: TGTGCCAGTTTCGGAGCTAATTCTAATGAAAAACTGTTTTTT.

CDR3 region: CASSRGQAQRSYEQYF. The CDR3 bases are TGCGCCAGCAGCCGCGGACAGGCACAACGTTCCTACGAGCAGTACTTC. The chain is built from TRBV4-1 and TRBJ2-7; TRBD1 matches 7 bases. Germline trimming cut 4 bases from V and 1 base from J; bases unmatched to any gene: 10. The CDR3 is 16 residues long. Germline V gives CDR1 MGHRA, CDR2 YSYEKL.

The chain combines TRBV12-3 or TRBV12-4 with TRBJ1-5, with D unclear. Trimming took off 5 bases at V and 3 bases at J, with 8 bases between the two ends. The length of the CDR3 is 13 residues. As DNA, the CDR3 is TGTGCCAGCAGTAAAAAGAACAATCAGCCCCAGCATTTT. Translated: CASSKKNNQPQHF.

In nucleotides, the CDR3 is TGTGCCAGCAGCTTAAACAGGGACACTGAAGCTTTCTTT. Protein product: CASSLNRDTEAFF. The chain has TRBV11-3 and TRBJ1-1; tentatively, D is TRBD1 (6 bases). Germline V gene lookup returns CDR1 SGHNT and CDR2 YENEEA. The length of the CDR3 is 13 residues. V lost 2 bases and J 3 bases, leaving 7 bases between the germline ends.

The rearrangement links TRBV27 to TRBJ1-1, with no clear D. Germline CDR1 MNHEY, CDR2 SMNVEV (reference sequence). Trimming stripped 3 bases from V and 1 base from J, with 6 bases between. The CDR3 spans 13 residues. The CDR3 bases are TGTGCCAGCAGTTTCATGAAGAACACTGAAGCTTTCTTT. It codes for CASSFMKNTEAFF.

The rearrangement links TRBV6-2 or TRBV6-3 to TRBJ2-3, with D hard to call. Germline lookup yields CDR1 MNHEY and CDR2 SVGEGT. The CDR3 sequence is 13 residues long. V was trimmed by 5 bases and J by 6 bases, leaving 12 bases between them. As DNA, the CDR3 is TGTGCCAGCAGTCGAGAGGTGGGGGATACGCAGTATTTT. It codes for CASSREVGDTQYF.

The V call is TRBV2, the J call TRBJ2-3, with 14 nucleotides matching TRBD2. The CDR3 is 18 amino acids. Germline V gene sequence: CDR1 SNHLY, CDR2 FYNNEI. Unmatched junction bases numbered 11, after V lost 6 bases and J lost 3 bases. As DNA, the CDR3 is TGTGCCAGCAGCGCGATTGGGACTAGCGGGGGATTGACAGATACGCAGTATTTT. Its translation is CASSAIGTSGGLTDTQYF.

The rearrangement links TRBV7-8 to TRBJ2-7; a possible D gene is TRBD1 (5 bases). The CDR3 runs 18 residues. The V gene lost 5 bases and the J gene lost 4 bases, with 27 bases spanning the gap. Germline V lookup: CDR1 SGHVS, CDR2 FQNEAQ. In DNA form, the CDR3 reads TGTGCCAGCAGCCTCCCCGAAGACAGTGCGACGAAACCATACGAGCAGTACTTC. Protein product: CASSLPEDSATKPYEQYF. Combining the CDR3 with reference TRBV7-8 and TRBJ2-7 gives the whole variable domain GAGVSQSPRYKVAKRGQDVALRCDPISGHVSLFWYQQALGQGPEFLTYFQNEAQLDKSGLPSDRFFAERPEGSVSTLKIQRTQQEDSAVYLCASSLPEDSATKPYEQYFGPGTRLTVT.